This TCR beta chain comes out of a study of post-analysis software for immune sequencing data. cDNA libraries for TCR beta contained unique molecular identifiers. Each CDR3 protein is one row after TCRdb ran MiXCR on the PCR reads. The sample lists 650,000 to 850,000 distinct CDR3 sequences; around 42% were seen once. Remarks on this clonotype: Its specificity is unknown.

Findings of the study overall: About five TRBV segments were more frequent in patients than controls; TRBV5-6, TRBV5-1 and TRBV20-1 belonged to this group.

V dropped 2 bases and J dropped 1 base, with 6 bases sitting between them. Germline CDR1 LNHNV, CDR2 YYDKDF (reference sequence). CDR3 length: 14 amino acids. The chain links TRBV15 to TRBJ2-1; no clear D. Sequencing input: blood. This sequence was found in a girl aged 10 to 17 with multiple sclerosis. CDR3 sequence reads: CATSRTDSYNEQFF. Written as DNA, the CDR3 is TGTGCCACCAGCAGAACAGATTCCTACAATGAGCAGTTCTTC. Combining the CDR3 with reference TRBV15 and TRBJ2-1 gives the whole variable domain DAMVIQNPRYQVTQFGKPVTLSCSQTLNHNVMYWYQQKSSQAPKLLFHYYDKDFNNEADTPDNFQSRRPNTSFCFLDIRSPGLGDTAMYLCATSRTDSYNEQFFGPGTRLTVL.